This T cell receptor (beta chain) originates from a study of blood T cells in healthy people across ages. The sample holds many counts of this clonotype. Researchers collected roughly 9.8 milliliters of peripheral blood from every single donor. Germline-derived CDR1 and CDR2 are SGHRS and YFSETQ. V lost 2 bases, J lost 2 bases, and 16 bases lay in between. This CDR3 spans 16 amino acids. Through a sample-barcoded 5' primer and a J-beta primer mix, a second PCR was run for roughly 7 to 11 cycles. A tag from a template-switch adaptor with 12 random nucleotides marked each cDNA molecule. TCRdb re-analysed the 5' RACE reads in MiXCR, keeping a single row per CDR3 protein. This table has fewer than 750,000 distinct CDR3 sequences, over 40% appearing once.

The sequence was obtained from a woman older than 75 in good health. The genes are TRBV5-1 and TRBJ2-5, with D possibly being TRBD1 (6 bases). Sequencing was done on a sample of blood. The CDR3 spells CASSLEVQGGQETQYF. CDR3 DNA: TGCGCCAGCAGCTTAGAGGTGCAAGGGGGACAAGAGACCCAGTACTTC.